One and the same sample provided the 14 T cell receptor beta chains below, sequenced in a study of shared clonotypes between healthy human individuals. Repertoires were generated with immunoSEQ multiplex PCR, while TCRdb's copy carries only in-frame clones and drops some. The sample carries under 600,000 clones, approximately 94% recorded once. Sequences were obtained from naive CD4+ T cells sorted from blood. Stated subset: CD45RA+ positively selected. The source is a woman aged 30 to 39 in good health.

The gene calls are TRBV28 and TRBJ2-1; TRBD2 aligns across 7 bases. The CDR3 length is 15 residues. V shed 1 base and J 6 bases; nucleotides not matched to a gene: 6. Germline CDR1 and CDR2: MDHEN and SYDVKM. In DNA form, the CDR3 reads TGTGCCAGCAGTTTATTCGCGGGAGTGGGCAATGAGCAGTTCTTC. This sequence encodes CASSLFAGVGNEQFF.

The rearrangement links TRBV28 to TRBJ2-5, with 12 bases identical to TRBD2. The DNA end is more similar to TRBJ2-7, so the J call may be wrong. The CDR3 contains 17 residues. The V gene's germline CDR1 is MDHEN and CDR2 SYDVKM. CDR3 sequence (DNA): TGTGCCAGCAACGAGGGCGGACTAGCGGGGACCTCCTACGAGCAGTACTTC. This codes for CASNEGGLAGTSYEQYF.

This chain connects TRBV11-3 to TRBJ2-1; 9 bases agree with TRBD2. Germline CDR1 is SGHNT and CDR2 is YENEEA. The CDR3 is 17 residues long. With V trimmed by 1 base and J by 8 bases, 12 bases remained unmatched. The chain's CDR3 is CASSLALGLAGFDEQFF. CDR3 nucleotides: TGTGCCAGCAGCTTAGCGCTAGGGCTAGCGGGATTTGATGAGCAGTTCTTC.

The chain has TRBV29-1 and TRBJ1-1; a weak D match, TRBD1 (6 bases). The V end was cut by 7 bases, the J end by 1 base, with 16 bases between. The CDR3 is 14 amino acids. Looked up from germline, CDR1 is SQVTM and CDR2 is ANQGSEA. The CDR3 nucleotides read TGCAGCGGCCGAGGGGGGGTACAGAACACTGAAGCTTTCTTT. Encoded protein: CSGRGGVQNTEAFF. The variable domain in full, completed from reference TRBV29-1 and TRBJ1-1, reads SAVISQKPSRDICQRGTSLTIQCQVDSQVTMMFWYRQQPGQSLTLIATANQGSEATYESGFVIDKFPISRPNLTFSTLTVSNMSPEDSSIYLCSGRGGVQNTEAFFGQGTRLTVV.

The rearrangement joins TRBV18 to TRBJ2-2, with D possibly TRBD1 on 5 matching bases. The CDR3 totals 14 residues. From germline, CDR1 is KGHSH and CDR2 LQKENI. V was trimmed by 8 bases and J by 3 bases, leaving 13 bases between them. The CDR3 DNA reads as TGTGCCAGCCGATGGACAACTCACACCGGGGAGCTGTTTTTT. This gives the protein CASRWTTHTGELFF.

This clone was observed a single time. The chain combines TRBV28 with TRBJ2-5; TRBD1 agrees at 8 bases. The closer fit of TRBJ2-7 to the DNA end suggests the J call may be wrong. This CDR3 spans 14 amino acids. The germline V gene encodes CDR1 MDHEN and CDR2 SYDVKM. The CDR3 DNA reads as TGTGCCAGCAGTTCCGGACAGGGTTACGACGAGCAGTACTTC. Its translation: CASSSGQGYDEQYF.

The genes are TRBV10-3 and TRBJ2-7, with TRBD1 matching over 10 bases. Germline lookup yields CDR1 ENHRY and CDR2 SYGVKD. Losses at the gene ends were 4 bases for V and 2 bases for J; bases not matched to a gene: 5. The CDR3 has 15 residues. Here the CDR3 reads CAISGGQGGTYEQYF. CDR3 sequence (DNA): TGTGCCATCAGTGGAGGACAGGGGGGTACCTACGAGCAGTACTTC.

The chain employs TRBV5-1 and TRBJ1-1; 7 bases are a match to TRBD1. The germline gives CDR1 SGHRS, CDR2 YFSETQ. Trimming at V came to 0 bases and at J to 4 bases, leaving 6 bases not matched to a gene. CDR3 length: 15 residues. The CDR3 loop is CASSLGQGFSTEAFF. The CDR3 nucleotides are TGCGCCAGCAGCTTGGGACAGGGATTCAGCACTGAAGCTTTCTTT. Full variable domain (remainder filled in from reference TRBV5-1 and TRBJ1-1): KAGVTQTPRYLIKTRGQQVTLSCSPISGHRSVSWYQQTPGQGLQFLFEYFSETQRNKGNFPGRFSGRQFSNSRSEMNVSTLELGDSALYLCASSLGQGFSTEAFFGQGTRLTVV.

The chain joins TRBV9 to TRBJ2-7; D uncertain. Deletions cut 0 bases from V and 0 bases from J, with 10 bases between. The CDR3 sequence is 15 residues long. Germline lookup yields CDR1 SGDLS and CDR2 YYNGEE. The CDR3 bases are TGTGCCAGCAGCGTAGCTGCGGAGCCCTCCTACGAGCAGTACTTC. Amino acid sequence: CASSVAAEPSYEQYF.

The gene calls are TRBV7-6 and TRBJ2-1; TRBD2 matches 13 bases. Germline assignment: CDR1 SGHVS and CDR2 FNYEAQ. CDR3 length equals 13 residues. Germline trimming cut 8 bases from V and 10 bases from J; bases unmatched to any gene: 5. This chain's CDR3 is CASFTSGRDEQFF. The DNA for the CDR3 is TGTGCCAGCTTTACTAGCGGGAGGGACGAGCAGTTCTTC. Full variable domain (missing parts from reference TRBV7-6 and TRBJ2-1): GAGVSQSPRYKVTKRGQDVALRCDPISGHVSLYWYRQALGQGPEFLTYFNYEAQQDKSGLPNDRFSAERPEGSISTLTIQRTEQRDSAMYRCASFTSGRDEQFFGPGTRLTVL.

This clone has more than one count but fewer than ten. This chain links TRBV5-4 with TRBJ2-5, with a tentative D call TRBD2 (6 bases). The CDR3 covers 13 residues. Trimming stripped 5 bases from V and 4 bases from J, with 12 bases between. Germline V lookup: CDR1 SGHNT, CDR2 YYREEE (reference sequence). CDR3 DNA: TGTGCCAGCAGTACCGGGGGAGGAGAGACCCAGTACTTC. It translates to CASSTGGGETQYF.

The chain uses TRBV19 and TRBJ2-7; 8 nucleotides match TRBD2. J gave up 7 bases and V 5 bases, and 13 bases lay outside the gene matches. The V gene's germline CDR1 is LNHDA and CDR2 SQIVND (reference sequence). The CDR3 runs to 15 residues. CDR3 DNA: TGTGCCAGTAGTCCCGAAGCGGGAGTAGGTCCAGAGCAGTACTTC. Translated: CASSPEAGVGPEQYF. The variable domain in full, with the rest retrieved from reference TRBV19 and TRBJ2-7, is DGGITQSPKYLFRKEGQNVTLSCEQNLNHDAMYWYRQDPGQGLRLIYYSQIVNDFQKGDIAEGYSVSREKKESFPLTVTSAQKNPTAFYLCASSPEAGVGPEQYFGPGTRLTVT.

The V call is TRBV30, the J call TRBJ1-4; a possible D gene is TRBD1 (6 bases). The CDR3 has 18 residues. Germline CDR1 reads GTSNPN; CDR2 reads SVGIG (reference sequence). V was cut by 0 bases and J by 5 bases, with 22 bases left in between. The CDR3 nucleotides are TGTGCCTGGAGTGTAGCGGGGGGCGGTGCCCCATACAATGAAAAACTGTTTTTT. Translated: CAWSVAGGGAPYNEKLFF.

This chain connects TRBV9 to TRBJ2-7; possibly TRBD1 for D (5 bases). V was clipped by 4 bases and J by 2 bases, with 13 bases between them. Germline CDR1 SGDLS, CDR2 YYNGEE. The length of the CDR3 is 14 residues. The CDR3 bases are TGTGCCAGCAGCCCCCGACAGTCCCCCTACGAGCAGTACTTC. It encodes CASSPRQSPYEQYF.